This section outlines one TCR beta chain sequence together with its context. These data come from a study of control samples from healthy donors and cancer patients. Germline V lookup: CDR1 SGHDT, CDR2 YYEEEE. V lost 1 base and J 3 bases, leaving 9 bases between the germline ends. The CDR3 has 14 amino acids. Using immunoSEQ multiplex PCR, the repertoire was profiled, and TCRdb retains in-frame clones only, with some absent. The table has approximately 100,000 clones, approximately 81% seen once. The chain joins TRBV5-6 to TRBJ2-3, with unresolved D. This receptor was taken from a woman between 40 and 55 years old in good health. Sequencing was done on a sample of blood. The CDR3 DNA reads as TGTGCCAGCAGCTTGAAACAGCTAACAGATACGCAGTATTTT. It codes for CASSLKQLTDTQYF.